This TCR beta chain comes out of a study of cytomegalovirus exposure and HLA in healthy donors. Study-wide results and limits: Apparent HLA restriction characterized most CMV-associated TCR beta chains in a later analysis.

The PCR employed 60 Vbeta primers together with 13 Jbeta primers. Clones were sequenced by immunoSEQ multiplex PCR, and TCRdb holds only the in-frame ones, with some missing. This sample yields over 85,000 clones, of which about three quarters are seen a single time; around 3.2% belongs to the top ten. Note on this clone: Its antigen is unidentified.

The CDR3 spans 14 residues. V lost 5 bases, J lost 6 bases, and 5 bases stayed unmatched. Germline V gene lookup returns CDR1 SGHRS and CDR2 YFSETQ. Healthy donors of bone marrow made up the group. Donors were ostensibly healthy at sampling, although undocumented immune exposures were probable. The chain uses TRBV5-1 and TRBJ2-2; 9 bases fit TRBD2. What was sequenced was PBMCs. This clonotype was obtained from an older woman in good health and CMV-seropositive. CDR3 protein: CASRGLAGPGELFF. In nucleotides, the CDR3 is TGCGCCAGCAGGGGACTAGCTGGCCCCGGGGAGCTGTTTTTT.